One sample yielded the 22 T cell receptor beta chains listed below, sequenced in a study of read filtering for tumor transcriptome and immune sequencing. This library used approximately 390 ng RNA and molecular barcoded adaptors spanning alpha/delta and beta/gamma chains. TCRdb itself ran the reads through MiXCR, one entry per CDR3 protein. The sample contains 40,000 or so distinct CDR3 sequences, roughly an eighth of which appear only once. Sequencing input: a population of CD138-negative cells sorted from bone marrow. The receptors come from a donor older than 35 with multiple myeloma.

CDR3 region: CAISVPGKTEAFF. The CDR3 region has the DNA TGTGCCATCAGTGTGCCGGGTAAAACTGAAGCTTTCTTT. The chain is built from TRBV10-3 and TRBJ1-1; no definite D call. Looked up from germline, CDR1 is ENHRY and CDR2 is SYGVKD. This CDR3 spans 13 amino acids. V was pared by 4 bases and J by 5 bases, with 11 bases between.

The rearrangement uses TRBV5-5 and TRBJ2-2, with 7 bases lining up with TRBD2. V lost 5 bases, J lost 2 bases, and 6 bases stayed unmatched. Germline loops: CDR1 SGHKS, CDR2 YYEKEE (reference sequence). The CDR3 sequence is 15 residues long. CDR3 nucleotides: TGTGCCAGCAGTGAAAGCGGGGTTAACACCGGGGAGCTGTTTTTT. Translating it yields CASSESGVNTGELFF.

This clonotype was recorded only once. This is likely a read error, given that the CDR3 carries no conserved phenylalanine or tryptophan at its end. The DNA is left out, because the CDR3 cannot be placed on it with certainty; the CDR3 is given as TCRdb lists it. The V and J genes are TRBV11-3 and TRBJ2-1. The CDR3 contains 15 residues when both ends are counted. The V gene's germline CDR1 is SGHNT and CDR2 YENEEA. This chain's CDR3 is CASSLGQSSYNEQVC.

This clonotype was seen repeatedly, ten times or more. V is TRBV5-6 and J is TRBJ1-4; no definite D call. Germline V lookup: CDR1 SGHDT, CDR2 YYEEEE. This CDR3 region has 13 residues. V was shortened by 4 bases and J by 4 bases, with 8 bases between the two germline ends. CDR3 amino acids: CASSRFRNEKLFF. In DNA form, the CDR3 reads TGTGCCAGCAGCCGATTCCGTAATGAAAAACTGTTTTTT.

The rearrangement uses TRBV7-6 and TRBJ2-5; 8 bases line up with TRBD1. The CDR3 has 14 residues. Germline trimming cut 0 bases from V and 5 bases from J; bases unmatched to any gene: 2. CDR1 and CDR2 from the germline V gene are SGHVS and FNYEAQ. CDR3 sequence reads: CASSLATGGETQYF. The CDR3 coding sequence is TGTGCCAGCAGCTTAGCCACAGGGGGGGAGACCCAGTACTTC.

This clonotype was detected ten times or more. The chain joins TRBV12-3 or TRBV12-4 to TRBJ2-3; 9 bases are shared with TRBD1. The CDR3 loop spans 13 amino acids. The V gene end was trimmed by 8 bases and the J gene end by 7 bases; junction bases not matched to a gene: 7. CDR3 coding DNA: TGTGCCAGCGCCGGGACAGGGCTTCATACGCAGTATTTT. This gives the protein CASAGTGLHTQYF.

In the case of this clonotype: This may be a read error: a much more frequent sequence differs by one nucleotide. The chain links TRBV19 to TRBJ2-1, with 10 bases aligning to TRBD2. Germline CDR1 is LNHDA and CDR2 is SQIVND (reference sequence). The junction had 12 bases not matched to a gene; V was cut back by 6 bases and J by 10 bases. The CDR3 has 15 residues. The CDR3 sequence: CASSPSGSRLREQFF. The CDR3 nucleotides are TGTGCCAGTAGCCCTAGCGGGAGTCGGTTAAGGGAGCAGTTCTTC.

This clonotype was seen a handful of times. The junction shows a germline mismatch at one end, possibly a read error. The chain couples TRBV10-3 to TRBJ2-1; D may be TRBD1 or TRBD2 (6 bases each). CDR3 size: 14 residues. Germline V CDR1 and CDR2: ENHRY, SYGVKD. The CDR3, as DNA: TGTGCCATCAGTGAGTTGACGGGGGACAATGAGCAGTCCTTC. It codes for CAISELTGDNEQSF.

The table lists this clonotype with many counts. This chain joins TRBV19 and TRBJ1-4; 7 bases line up with TRBD1. Germline CDR1 reads LNHDA; CDR2 reads SQIVND (reference sequence). V lost 3 bases to trimming and J lost 6 bases; unmatched junction nucleotides: 16. The CDR3 is made up of 18 amino acids. The CDR3, as DNA: TGTGCCAGTAGTATCCTGAGCTCCCCGAGGGGGCGGTATGAAAAACTGTTTTTT. It codes for CASSILSSPRGRYEKLFF. The full variable domain, in which reference TRBV19 and TRBJ1-4 provide the parts outside the CDR3, is DGGITQSPKYLFRKEGQNVTLSCEQNLNHDAMYWYRQDPGQGLRLIYYSQIVNDFQKGDIAEGYSVSREKKESFPLTVTSAQKNPTAFYLCASSILSSPRGRYEKLFFGSGTQLSVL.

The chain has TRBV20-1 and TRBJ1-1; TRBD1 is a possible D gene (5 bases). The CDR3 extends over 14 amino acids. Germline V gene lookup returns CDR1 DFQATT and CDR2 SNEGSKA (reference sequence). The germline V and J ends were trimmed by 2 bases and 2 bases, with 12 bases remaining between them. The CDR3 sequence: CSARPAGPNTEAFF. In nucleotides, the CDR3 is TGCAGTGCTAGACCGGCAGGGCCTAACACTGAAGCTTTCTTT.

This clonotype was picked up many times. The gene calls are TRBV5-4 and TRBJ2-1; no firm D call. CDR1 is SGHNT and CDR2 is YYREEE in the germline V gene (reference sequence). V was shortened by 0 bases and J by 4 bases, with 11 bases between the two germline ends. The CDR3 runs to 15 residues. The CDR3 here is CASSLVQDGYNEQFF. The CDR3 DNA sequence: TGTGCCAGCAGCTTGGTGCAGGACGGGTACAATGAGCAGTTCTTC. Supplemented by reference TRBV5-4 and TRBJ2-1, the full variable domain reads ETGVTQSPTHLIKTRGQQVTLRCSSQSGHNTVSWYQQALGQGPQFIFQYYREEENGRGNFPPRFSGLQFPNYSSELNVNALELDDSALYLCASSLVQDGYNEQFFGPGTRLTVL.

The table lists this clonotype with many counts. This rearrangement joins TRBV12-3 or TRBV12-4 to TRBJ1-5; tentative D call: TRBD1 (5 bases). This CDR3 comprises 15 residues. Trimming took 6 bases from V and 1 from J, leaving 13 bases between them. The CDR3 DNA reads as TGTGCCAGCAGAAAACAGGCCTCAAGCAATCAGCCCCAGCATTTT. Amino acid sequence: CASRKQASSNQPQHF.

This clonotype was seen ten or more times. The V call is TRBV29-1, the J call TRBJ2-6; D remains ambiguous. V lost 4 bases and J 0 bases, leaving 4 bases between the germline ends. This CDR3 region has 13 residues. The germline V gene has CDR1 SQVTM and CDR2 ANQGSEA. DNA of the CDR3: TGCAGCGTTGCCCGCTCTGGGGCCAACGTCCTGACTTTC. This translates into CSVARSGANVLTF. The full variable domain, its missing parts supplied by reference TRBV29-1 and TRBJ2-6, is SAVISQKPSRDICQRGTSLTIQCQVDSQVTMMFWYRQQPGQSLTLIATANQGSEATYESGFVIDKFPISRPNLTFSTLTVSNMSPEDSSIYLCSVARSGANVLTFGAGSRLTVL.

This clonotype was recorded many times. This chain uses TRBV19 with TRBJ1-5, with a weak D call TRBD1 (6 bases). Germline V lookup: CDR1 LNHDA, CDR2 SQIVND (reference sequence). V was pared by 3 bases and J by 1 base, with 13 bases between. The CDR3 runs to 16 residues. The CDR3 nucleotides read TGTGCCAGTAGTATGAAGGCAGGGACAAGCAATCAGCCCCAGCATTTT. It specifies CASSMKAGTSNQPQHF.

Regarding this clonotype: Compared with germline, one end of the junction differs, possibly owing to a read error. This chain joins TRBV5-4 and TRBJ2-3; D gene unclear. Germline V gene lookup returns CDR1 SGHNT and CDR2 YYREEE (reference sequence). The CDR3 is 12 residues long. CDR3 protein: CASSFNTDTRYF. CDR3 nucleotides: TGTGCCAGCAGCTTCAACACAGATACGCGGTATTTT.

The sample holds many counts of this clonotype. This sequence joins TRBV7-8 and TRBJ2-7, with D unclear. V was trimmed by 2 bases and J by 2 bases, leaving 10 bases between them. The CDR3 has 14 amino acids. Germline CDR1 and CDR2: SGHVS and FQNEAQ. The CDR3 reads CASSLSLWAYEQYF. CDR3 sequence (DNA): TGTGCCAGCAGCTTATCCCTTTGGGCCTACGAGCAGTACTTC.

About this clonotype itself: Lacking the conserved final phenylalanine or tryptophan, this CDR3 likely reflects a read error. The chain couples TRBV4-1 to TRBJ1-5, with D possibly TRBD1 on 5 matching bases. Trimming removed 0 bases at V and 0 bases at J, with 12 bases between. The germline V gene has CDR1 MGHRA and CDR2 YSYEKL. The CDR3 is made up of 17 amino acids. The CDR3: CASSQDQDSNSNQPQHL. In DNA, the CDR3 is TGCGCCAGCAGCCAAGATCAAGACAGCAATAGCAATCAGCCCCAGCATCTT.

This clonotype was seen many times. The chain is built from TRBV6-6 and TRBJ1-5; D is unresolved. The CDR3 consists of 11 residues. Trimming left V 5 bases short and J 9 bases short, with 8 bases between. Germline-derived CDR1 and CDR2 are MNHNY and SVGAGI (reference sequence). CDR3 region: CASSHGVPQHF. CDR3 nucleotides: TGTGCCAGCAGTCACGGGGTGCCCCAGCATTTT.

This clonotype was seen ten or more times. The CDR3 DNA sequence: TGCGCCAGCAGCTTGGGCCGGAATGAAAAACTGTTTTTT. Protein sequence: CASSLGRNEKLFF. This chain joins TRBV5-1 and TRBJ1-4; D remains ambiguous. This CDR3 comprises 13 residues. The V end lost 0 bases, the J end lost 5 bases, and 5 bases lay between the germline ends. The germline gives CDR1 SGHRS, CDR2 YFSETQ.

This clonotype was counted at least ten times. The chain is built from TRBV27 and TRBJ2-7; 7 bases map to TRBD1. The CDR3 loop spans 13 amino acids. Germline CDR1 reads MNHEY; CDR2 reads SMNVEV (reference sequence). The V segment lost 5 bases and the J segment 6 bases; nucleotides outside the gene matches: 7. The CDR3 loop reads CASSTLQGIEQYF. DNA of the CDR3: TGTGCCAGCAGTACTCTACAGGGGATCGAGCAGTACTTC.

This clonotype has at least ten counts. This chain joins TRBV7-3 and TRBJ2-3, with 12 bases fitting TRBD2. The germline V gene encodes CDR1 SGHTA and CDR2 FQGTGA. This CDR3 is built from 16 residues. Unmatched junction bases numbered 4, after V lost 5 bases and J lost 1 base. The CDR3 nucleotides are TGTGCCAGCAGCCCCCGACTAGCGGGAGGCACAGATACGCAGTATTTT. The encoded protein is CASSPRLAGGTDTQYF.

A word on this clonotype: A much bigger clone sits one base away, suggesting this may be a read error. V is TRBV10-3 and J is TRBJ2-7; 12 nucleotides match TRBD2. The CDR3 runs 16 residues. The V segment lost 3 bases and the J segment 6 bases; nucleotides outside the gene matches: 9. Germline V gives CDR1 ENHRY, CDR2 SYGVKD. The CDR3 region has the DNA TGTGCCATCAGTGACGGGACTAGCGGGCACGCCTTCGAGCAGTACTTC. Translation: CAISDGTSGHAFEQYF.